This T cell receptor (beta chain) was recorded in a study of OX40 agonist ivuxolimab in advanced cancers. This table comes from immunoSEQ multiplex PCR, and its TCRdb copy is limited to in-frame clones, with some not included. The sample holds under 15,000 clones, about 88% seen once. The CDR3 totals 17 residues. The V segment lost 5 bases and the J segment 4 bases; nucleotides outside the gene matches: 14. The V gene's germline CDR1 is LNHDA and CDR2 SQIVND (reference sequence). The sequenced sample was CD4+ or CD8+ T cells sorted from blood, obtained in a trial of the OX40 agonist ivuxolimab. The chain joins TRBV19 to TRBJ2-3; TRBD1 matches at 8 bases. The clonotype was recovered from an adult with an advanced solid tumor such as melanoma, head and neck, liver or kidney cancer. The CDR3 coding sequence is TGTGCCAGTAGTCAAGGACAGGGTCTCGTCCCTGCAGATACGCAGTATTTT. This translates into CASSQGQGLVPADTQYF.